The next 24 T cell receptor beta chains were all read from a single sample in a study of T cells in Graves' hyperthyroidism and ophthalmopathy (dated by TCRdb to the late 2010s). Library creation used multiplex PCR. The listed sequencing device is Illumina HiSeq 2000. Amplification of TCR beta CDR3 regions was carried out from RNA transcripts. For the first round of RT-PCR on the TCR CDR3, the HTBI primer set was used together with the Qiagen OneStep RT-PCR kit. TCRdb reanalyzed the raw reads on its own, using fastp at Q25 for trimming and MiXCR for clone calling, and kept in-frame beta chains. Every distinct CDR3 protein forms one entry, paired with its most common genes and DNA. The sample has nearly 600,000 distinct CDR3 sequences on record, 14% of them singletons. The top ten constitute about 5.8% of the sample. The sample consisted of blood. The receptors originated from a woman aged 25 to 39 with Graves' hyperthyroidism that later progressed to Graves' ophthalmopathy.

This clonotype was found a few times. The chain has TRBV14 and TRBJ1-2; unclear D gene. The germline V gene encodes CDR1 SGHDN and CDR2 FVKESK. The CDR3 length is 12 residues. Trimming left V 0 bases short and J 8 bases short, with 7 bases between. Here the CDR3 DNA reads TGTGCCAGCAGCCAAGAGGGCTTCGGCTACACCTTC. Its translation is CASSQEGFGYTF.

This clonotype has just a few counts. The V and J genes are TRBV11-3 and TRBJ1-1; 8 bases match TRBD1. J lost 5 bases, V lost 1 base, and 15 bases had no gene match. Germline assignment: CDR1 SGHNT and CDR2 YENEEA. The CDR3 is made up of 18 amino acids. The CDR3 is CASSLALPQGAHGTEAFF. The DNA of the CDR3 is TGTGCCAGCAGCTTAGCACTACCCCAGGGGGCGCATGGGACTGAAGCTTTCTTT.

This clonotype appeared many times. This chain connects TRBV30 to TRBJ1-4; 8 nucleotides match TRBD1. Losses at the gene ends were 8 bases for V and 4 bases for J; bases not matched to a gene: 6. From germline, CDR1 is GTSNPN and CDR2 SVGIG (reference sequence). The CDR3 totals 13 residues. CDR3 sequence (DNA): TGTGCCGGGGGGGACAGGAATAATGAAAAACTGTTTTTT. Translated, it gives CAGGDRNNEKLFF.

As regards this clonotype: Just one base apart from a much larger clone, this may be a read error. The V gene is TRBV30, the J gene TRBJ2-7; maybe TRBD1 (5 bases). The CDR3 spans 12 residues. Germline V gives CDR1 GTSNPN, CDR2 SVGIG (reference sequence). The CDR3 here is CTCKRQIYEQYF. CDR3 in DNA: TGTACCTGTAAAAGACAGATTTACGAGCAGTACTTC.

At least ten counts were recorded for this clonotype. The CDR3, as DNA: TGTGCCAGCAGCTTAGGAGGGACCTACCAAGAGACCCAGTACTTC. Protein sequence: CASSLGGTYQETQYF. The chain has TRBV11-2 and TRBJ2-5; D assignment may be TRBD1 or TRBD2 (5 bases each). The CDR3 loop spans 15 amino acids. Trimming left V 1 base short and J 0 bases short, with 9 bases between. Germline assignment: CDR1 SGHAT and CDR2 FQNNGV.

The rearrangement uses TRBV28 and TRBJ2-1; D unresolved. Between the trimmed V and J ends, which lost 10 bases and 16 bases, there was a span of 26 bases. CDR3 size: 13 residues. Looked up from germline, CDR1 is MDHEN and CDR2 is SYDVKM. The CDR3 DNA reads as TGTGCCACACCCCCCCCGATCCTCTCAACCTCCTTCTTC. Translated: CATPPPILSTSFF.

This clonotype was recorded at least ten times. The rearrangement links TRBV20-1 to TRBJ2-7, with no clear D. CDR3 size: 12 residues. Germline CDR1 is DFQATT and CDR2 is SNEGSKA (reference sequence). V was clipped by 4 bases and J by 6 bases, with 13 bases between them. CDR3 loop: CSAINEDLEQYF. CDR3 sequence (DNA): TGCAGTGCTATAAATGAGGATCTCGAGCAGTACTTC.

In this sample, this clonotype turned up once. The chain combines TRBV28 with TRBJ1-5; TRBD1 aligns across 7 bases. The trim removed 7 bases at V and 6 bases at J, leaving 9 bases unmatched. The V gene's germline CDR1 is MDHEN and CDR2 SYDVKM. This CDR3 spans 14 amino acids. The CDR3 sequence: CASIIRGWSQPQHF. The CDR3 bases are TGTGCCAGCATTATCAGGGGGTGGTCTCAGCCCCAGCATTTT.

As to this clonotype: This likely comes from a read error, as the CDR3 has no conserved phenylalanine or tryptophan at its end. The DNA is omitted, as the CDR3 cannot be located on it reliably, and the CDR3 follows TCRdb's listing. This sequence joins TRBV20-1 and TRBJ2-3; the table calls TRBD2, which could not be checked here. 16 amino acids form the CDR3, both terminal residues included. Germline V gene sequence: CDR1 DFQATT, CDR2 SNEGSKA (reference sequence). The CDR3 sequence: CSARAGTSGTTDTHYI.

A few counts support this clonotype. CDR3: CASTPGTGELFF. As DNA, the CDR3 is TGTGCCAGCACTCCGGGAACCGGGGAGCTGTTTTTT. This chain connects TRBV6-1 to TRBJ2-2, with D maybe TRBD2 (5 bases). The CDR3 is 12 residues long. Germline V gene sequence: CDR1 MNHNS, CDR2 SASEGT. Trimming left V 7 bases short and J 5 bases short, with 8 bases between.

The chain couples TRBV25-1 to TRBJ1-6; TRBD1 matches at 7 bases. Trimming removed 3 bases from V and 4 bases from J; junction bases left unmatched: 6. From germline, CDR1 is MGHDK and CDR2 SYGVNS. The length of the CDR3 is 16 residues. The CDR3 loop reads CASSDDREGYNSPLHF. CDR3 DNA sequence: TGTGCCAGCAGTGATGACAGGGAAGGTTATAATTCACCCCTCCACTTT. Full variable domain (outside the CDR3, taken from reference TRBV25-1 and TRBJ1-6): EADIYQTPRYLVIGTGKKITLECSQTMGHDKMYWYQQDPGMELHLIHYSYGVNSTEKGDLSSESTVSRIRTEHFPLTLESARPSHTSQYLCASSDDREGYNSPLHFGNGTRLTVT.

This clonotype was seen a single time. Being one base from a much bigger clone, this may be a read error. This chain connects TRBV5-4 to TRBJ2-3; D is perhaps TRBD1 (5 bases). Trimming pared 3 bases from V and 8 bases from J, leaving 13 bases between. CDR1 SGHNT and CDR2 YYREEE come from the germline V gene (reference sequence). The CDR3 length is 13 residues. The CDR3 loop is CASSSQGPGTQYF. CDR3 nucleotides: TGTGCCAGCAGCTCCCAGGGTCCAGGTACGCAGTATTTT.

This clonotype was detected a few times. The gene calls are TRBV5-1 and TRBJ2-1; no firm D call. V was trimmed by 4 bases and J by 0 bases, leaving 11 bases between them. The CDR3 loop spans 15 amino acids. Germline V gene data show CDR1 as SGHRS and CDR2 as YFSETQ. CDR3 amino acids: CASSTYSSSYNEQFF. For the CDR3, the DNA is TGCGCCAGCAGCACTTACTCAAGCTCCTACAATGAGCAGTTCTTC.

This clonotype was seen at least ten times. The chain uses TRBV10-3 and TRBJ2-5; D is undetermined. CDR1 is ENHRY and CDR2 is SYGVKD in the germline V gene. The CDR3 length is 16 residues. V was shortened by 4 bases and J by 7 bases, with 22 bases between the two germline ends. The CDR3 DNA reads TGTGCCATCAGTGCCGAACTCGGGCCATACACTGGGACCCAGTACTTC. Amino acid sequence: CAISAELGPYTGTQYF.

At least ten counts were recorded for this clonotype. This CDR3 reads CASSLGANTGELFF. The CDR3 DNA sequence: TGTGCCAGCAGTTTAGGCGCGAACACCGGGGAGCTGTTTTTT. The rearrangement links TRBV12-3 or TRBV12-4 to TRBJ2-2; D is unresolved. Trimming took off 1 base at V and 0 bases at J, with 3 bases between the two ends. The length of the CDR3 is 14 residues.

At least ten counts were recorded for this clonotype. DNA for the CDR3: TGCGCCAGCACTCTCAGCGCGGGTACGCAGTATTTT. Its translation is CASTLSAGTQYF. V is TRBV10-2 and J is TRBJ2-3; the D gene is possibly TRBD2 (5 bases). Germline loops: CDR1 WSHSY, CDR2 SAAADI. This CDR3 is 12 amino acids long. V lost 7 bases and J lost 8, with 13 bases in between.

This clonotype was counted between two and nine times. A much larger clone lies a single base off, so this may be a read error. The rearrangement uses TRBV7-2 and TRBJ2-7, with 11 bases fitting TRBD2. Trimming removed 8 bases from V and 3 bases from J; junction bases left unmatched: 9. The CDR3 spans 15 residues. Germline V lookup: CDR1 SGHTA, CDR2 FQGNSA. CDR3: CASGGGLAVGYEQYF. The CDR3, as DNA: TGTGCCAGCGGGGGGGGACTAGCGGTCGGCTACGAGCAGTACTTC.

As concerns this clonotype: A much larger clone differs by one base, so this may be a read error. In DNA form, the CDR3 reads TGTGCCTGGAGTCGTGGGACAGATAATTCAACCCTCCACTTT. Amino acids: CAWSRGTDNSTLHF. The chain recombines TRBV30 with TRBJ1-6; 7 bases match TRBD1. The CDR3 has 14 amino acids. Germline assignment: CDR1 GTSNPN and CDR2 SVGIG (reference sequence). The complete variable domain, with remaining parts taken from reference TRBV30 and TRBJ1-6, reads SQTIHQWPATLVQPVGSPLSLECTVEGTSNPNLYWYRQAAGRGLQLLFYSVGIGQISSEVPQNLSASRPQDRQFILSSKKLLLSDSGFYLCAWSRGTDNSTLHFGNGTRLTVT.

Comment on this clonotype: A clone one base away is much larger, so this may be a read error. The rearrangement uses TRBV7-9 and TRBJ2-2, with TRBD2 as a possible D gene (5 bases). Germline V CDR1 and CDR2: SEHNR, FQNEAQ (reference sequence). This CDR3 region has 15 residues. The CDR3 loop is CASSYPLERTGELLF. The CDR3 DNA is TGTGCCAGCAGCTACCCCCTAGAGCGCACCGGGGAGCTGTTATTT.

The chain recombines TRBV18 with TRBJ2-1; maybe TRBD2 (6 bases). V was trimmed by 6 bases and J by 0 bases, leaving 21 bases between them. Germline V gene data show CDR1 as KGHSH and CDR2 as LQKENI. The length of the CDR3 is 18 residues. CDR3 protein: CASSHTFPGLHSYNEQFF. CDR3 nucleotides: TGTGCCAGCTCCCACACCTTTCCCGGACTACACTCCTACAATGAGCAGTTCTTC.

This clonotype was counted many times. This chain links TRBV6-4 with TRBJ2-3; D may be TRBD1 (5 bases). V dropped 8 bases and J dropped 2 bases, with 11 bases sitting between them. This CDR3 contains 13 residues. The germline gives CDR1 MRHNA, CDR2 SNTAGT. CDR3 residues: CASSRGYTDTQYF. The CDR3 DNA sequence: TGTGCCAGCTCAAGGGGTTACACAGATACGCAGTATTTT.

About this clonotype itself: It may be a read error: a sequence one base away is much more abundant. The chain is built from TRBV30 and TRBJ2-5; possibly TRBD2 for D (6 bases). This CDR3 region has 13 residues. CDR1 is GTSNPN and CDR2 is SVGIG in the germline V gene (reference sequence). The DNA for the CDR3 is TGTGCCTGGAGTGTGGGGACTCCCGAGACCCACTACTTC. Translation: CAWSVGTPETHYF.

This clonotype was counted ten times or more. The genes are TRBV20-1 and TRBJ2-3; TRBD2 matches at 10 bases. The V gene's germline CDR1 is DFQATT and CDR2 SNEGSKA (reference sequence). The trim removed 5 bases at V and 3 bases at J, leaving 5 bases unmatched. The CDR3 consists of 14 residues. The CDR3 spells CSAPSSGRTDTQYF. The CDR3 DNA sequence: TGCAGTGCTCCCTCTAGCGGGAGAACAGATACGCAGTATTTT.

This clonotype has ten or more counts. The rearrangement joins TRBV29-1 to TRBJ1-1; the D gene is possibly TRBD1 (5 bases). V lost 7 bases, J lost 1 base, and 10 bases lay in between. This CDR3 is 12 amino acids long. Germline CDR1 reads SQVTM; CDR2 reads ANQGSEA. The CDR3 region is CSAIGQNTEAFF. CDR3 nucleotide sequence: TGCAGCGCTATAGGACAGAACACTGAAGCTTTCTTT.